This T cell receptor (beta chain) was documented in a study of cytomegalovirus exposure and HLA in healthy donors. Vbeta (60) and Jbeta (13) primers were used in the PCR. In the authors' workflow: A follow-up analysis tallied around 76 million unique TCR beta chains, roughly 11 million shared. Only in-frame clones appear in the TCRdb table, and some are missing; sequencing was by immunoSEQ multiplex PCR. The DNA was the basis for D and trimming; V, J and clone size are from that table. Here the sample spans some 96,000 clones, about 80% being singletons. A remark on this clone: Antigen unknown.

Study conclusions and caveats: Later analysis reportedly placed an Asian-associated ancestry cluster below the roughly 680-donor mean in N-insertions.

The CDR3 spans 16 residues. J gave up 1 base and V 2 bases, and 5 bases lay outside the gene matches. Germline V lookup: CDR1 SEHNR, CDR2 FQNEAQ (reference sequence). The rearrangement uses TRBV7-9 and TRBJ1-1; 9 bases align to TRBD1. Sequenced sample: PBMCs. This sequence originates from a middle-aged man in good health and CMV-seronegative. The CDR3 bases are TGTGCCAGCAGCTTAAACGTGGGACAGGGGAACACTGAAGCTTTCTTT. Its translation: CASSLNVGQGNTEAFF.